Listed below are T cell receptor beta chains from one sample, sequenced in a study of CD8+CD57+ T cells in acquired aplastic anemia. TCRdb reanalysed the reads using MiXCR and keeps one entry per CDR3 protein. The sample includes around 430,000 distinct CDR3 sequences, around a third seen only once; the top ten take roughly 0.89%. Specimen: sorted CD4+, CD8+, or CD8+CD57+ T cells (not recorded which) from PBMCs. Receptors originate from a human donor with aplastic anemia. CDR3s include the opening cysteine and the closing phenylalanine or tryptophan. Each record gives: J gene, clone size, D gene, V gene, CDR3 length, CDR3 DNA, CDR3 protein. The D gene is left open where the match is weak. Not all rows give a size; the values are once, few, many and, for expanded clones, a class.

J gene: TRBJ1-6; clone size: .; D gene: .; V gene: TRBV6-5; CDR3 length: 15; CDR3 DNA: TGTGCCATCAGTTACACTGGGACCGTTAATTCACCCCTCCACTTT; CDR3 protein: CAISYTGTVNSPLHF
J gene: TRBJ1-4; clone size: many; D gene: .; V gene: TRBV15; CDR3 length: 16; CDR3 DNA: TGTGCCACCAGCAGAGATGGGGGAGAAACTAATGAAAAACTGTTTTTT; CDR3 protein: CATSRDGGETNEKLFF
J gene: TRBJ1-2; clone size: .; D gene: TRBD1; V gene: TRBV2; CDR3 length: 16; CDR3 DNA: TGTGCCAGCAGTTTAGACCTTGAGGGGGCTGACTATGGCTACACCTTC; CDR3 protein: CASSLDLEGADYGYTF
J gene: TRBJ1-5; clone size: .; D gene: TRBD1; V gene: TRBV28; CDR3 length: 14; CDR3 DNA: TGTGCCAGCAGTTTATTAGGGGGCGGTCAGCCCCAGCATTTT; CDR3 protein: CASSLLGGGQPQHF
J gene: TRBJ1-5; clone size: many; D gene: TRBD1; V gene: TRBV19; CDR3 length: 14; CDR3 DNA: TGTGCCAGTACCCCCGACAGGGTGAATCAGCCCCAGCATTTT; CDR3 protein: CASTPDRVNQPQHF
J gene: TRBJ2-1; clone size: .; D gene: TRBD1; V gene: TRBV20-1; CDR3 length: 14; CDR3 DNA: TGCAGTGCTGAAAGACAGGGGGGTGACAATGAGCAGTTCTTC; CDR3 protein: CSAERQGGDNEQFF
J gene: TRBJ1-5; clone size: .; D gene: .; V gene: TRBV30; CDR3 length: 15; CDR3 DNA: TGTGCCTGGAGTCAGGACACGGGTGGCAATCAGCCCCAGCATTTT; CDR3 protein: CAWSQDTGGNQPQHF
J gene: TRBJ2-7; clone size: .; D gene: TRBD2; V gene: TRBV11-2; CDR3 length: 18; CDR3 DNA: TGTGCCAGCAGCTCCCGGGATTTAGCGGGAGGGTTTCTCTACGAGCAGTACTTC; CDR3 protein: CASSSRDLAGGFLYEQYF
J gene: TRBJ2-1; clone size: many; D gene: TRBD2; V gene: TRBV2; CDR3 length: 15; CDR3 DNA: TGTGCCAGCAGGGGGACTAGCGGGGAGAACAATGAGCAGTTCTTC; CDR3 protein: CASRGTSGENNEQFF
J gene: TRBJ2-5; clone size: many; D gene: .; V gene: TRBV7-2; CDR3 length: 13; CDR3 DNA: TGTGCCAGCAGCTTAGACATTGAGGAGACCCAGTACTTC; CDR3 protein: CASSLDIEETQYF
J gene: TRBJ2-7; clone size: many; D gene: TRBD2; V gene: TRBV7-7; CDR3 length: 14; CDR3 DNA: TGTGCTAGCAGCGCCGGGACTAGCGGGAGTATACAGTACTTC; CDR3 protein: CASSAGTSGSIQYF
J gene: TRBJ2-7; clone size: many; D gene: TRBD1; V gene: TRBV20-1; CDR3 length: 16; CDR3 DNA: TGCAGTGCTAGGGCCTCGCAGGGGGCGAGGTCCTACGAGCAGTACTTC; CDR3 protein: CSARASQGARSYEQYF
J gene: TRBJ2-1; clone size: few; D gene: TRBD1; V gene: TRBV2; CDR3 length: 13; CDR3 DNA: TGTGCCAGCAGGCTGCAGGGGGCTGATGAGCAGTTCTTC; CDR3 protein: CASRLQGADEQFF
J gene: TRBJ1-6; clone size: .; D gene: .; V gene: TRBV7-3; CDR3 length: 13; CDR3 DNA: TGTGCCAGCAGCTTAAAAGGACACTCACCCCTCCACTTT; CDR3 protein: CASSLKGHSPLHF
J gene: TRBJ2-7; clone size: .; D gene: TRBD1; V gene: TRBV24-1; CDR3 length: 15; CDR3 DNA: TGTGCCACCAGTGAGGCGTCCGGGACAGGGGCCGAGCAGTACTTC; CDR3 protein: CATSEASGTGAEQYF
J gene: TRBJ1-2; clone size: many; D gene: .; V gene: TRBV10-3; CDR3 length: 13; CDR3 DNA: TGTGCCATCATTTCTCAGTTGGGGTATGGCTACACCTTC; CDR3 protein: CAIISQLGYGYTF
J gene: TRBJ1-5; clone size: .; D gene: .; V gene: TRBV3-1; CDR3 length: 13; CDR3 DNA: TGTGCCAGCAGCAACGGGGACAAATCGCCCCAGCATTTT; CDR3 protein: CASSNGDKSPQHF
J gene: TRBJ2-5; clone size: many; D gene: .; V gene: TRBV2; CDR3 length: 13; CDR3 DNA: TGTGCCAGCAGGGTTAGCTATTCGGAGACCCAGTACTTC; CDR3 protein: CASRVSYSETQYF
J gene: TRBJ2-7; clone size: .; D gene: TRBD1; V gene: TRBV4-1; CDR3 length: 15; CDR3 DNA: TGCGCCAGCAGCCAATCGCGGGACAGGGGGTACGAGCAGTACTTC; CDR3 protein: CASSQSRDRGYEQYF
J gene: TRBJ2-7; clone size: many; D gene: .; V gene: TRBV5-1; CDR3 length: 15; CDR3 DNA: TGCGCCAGCAGCGGCGGACAGCACCTCTCCTACGAGCAGTACTTC; CDR3 protein: CASSGGQHLSYEQYF
J gene: TRBJ1-1; clone size: .; D gene: TRBD1; V gene: TRBV10-1; CDR3 length: 16; CDR3 DNA: TGCGCCAGCAGAAGGACAGGGGGAGGGATGAACACTGAAGCTTTCTTT; CDR3 protein: CASRRTGGGMNTEAFF
J gene: TRBJ2-2; clone size: few; D gene: .; V gene: TRBV19; CDR3 length: 16; CDR3 DNA: TGTGCCAGTAGTCTCCTAGGGGGGCAGGGCACCGGGGAGCTGTTTTTT; CDR3 protein: CASSLLGGQGTGELFF
J gene: TRBJ1-1; clone size: .; D gene: .; V gene: TRBV10-3; CDR3 length: 12; CDR3 DNA: TGTGCCATCAGCGAGTATGACAGGGAAGCTTTCTTT; CDR3 protein: CAISEYDREAFF
J gene: TRBJ1-6; clone size: many; D gene: .; V gene: TRBV10-3; CDR3 length: 13; CDR3 DNA: TGTGCCATCAGGGGGACGACTAATTCACCCCTCCACTTT; CDR3 protein: CAIRGTTNSPLHF